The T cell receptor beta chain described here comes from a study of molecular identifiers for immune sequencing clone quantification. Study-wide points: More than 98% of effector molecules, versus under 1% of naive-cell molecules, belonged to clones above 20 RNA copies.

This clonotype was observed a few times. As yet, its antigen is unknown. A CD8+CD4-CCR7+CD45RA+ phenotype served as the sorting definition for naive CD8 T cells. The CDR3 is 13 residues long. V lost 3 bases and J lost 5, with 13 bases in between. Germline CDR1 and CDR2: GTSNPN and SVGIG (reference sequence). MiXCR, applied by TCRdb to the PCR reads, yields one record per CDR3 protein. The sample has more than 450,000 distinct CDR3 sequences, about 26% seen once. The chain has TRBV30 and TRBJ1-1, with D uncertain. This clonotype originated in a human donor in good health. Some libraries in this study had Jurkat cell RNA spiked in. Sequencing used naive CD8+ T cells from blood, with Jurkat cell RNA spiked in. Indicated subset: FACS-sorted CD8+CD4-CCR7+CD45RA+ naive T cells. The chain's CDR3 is CAWSALDGTEAFF. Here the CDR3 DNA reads TGTGCCTGGAGCGCCCTGGACGGGACTGAAGCTTTCTTT.